The 20 T cell receptor beta chains listed next were all sequenced from one sample in a study of blood T cell repertoires in COVID-19. TCRdb keeps only in-frame clones here, not all; method: immunoSEQ multiplex PCR. The sample lists 55,000 to 85,000 clones; around 79% were seen once. The sample taken for sequencing was peripheral blood. These receptors all come from a man in his 60s with active or convalescent COVID-19.

The chain joins TRBV6-1 to TRBJ1-4, with 10 bases identical to TRBD1. From germline, CDR1 is MNHNS and CDR2 SASEGT. V shed 4 bases and J 0 bases; nucleotides not matched to a gene: 11. CDR3 length: 19 amino acids. CDR3 amino acids: CASSASLGQGSTTNEKLFF. The CDR3 region has the DNA TGTGCCAGCAGTGCCTCCTTGGGACAGGGGTCTACAACTAATGAAAAACTGTTTTTT.

The rearrangement joins TRBV16 to TRBJ1-2; D gene ambiguous. Trimming took 0 bases from V and 5 from J, leaving 7 bases between them. Germline V gene data show CDR1 as KGHSY and CDR2 as FQNENV. CDR3 length: 13 amino acids. CDR3 residues: CASSQSPGYGYTF. DNA for the CDR3: TGTGCCAGCAGCCAATCTCCGGGGTATGGCTACACCTTC. The variable domain in full, completed from reference TRBV16 and TRBJ1-2, reads GEEVAQTPKHLVRGEGQKAKLYCAPIKGHSYVFWYQQVLKNEFKFLISFQNENVFDETGMPKERFSAKCLPNSPCSLEIQATKLEDSAVYFCASSQSPGYGYTFGSGTRLTVV.

J is TRBJ2-5 and V is TRBV18; TRBD2 matches 8 bases. Germline CDR1 is KGHSH and CDR2 is LQKENI. V lost 2 bases to trimming and J lost 1 base; unmatched junction nucleotides: 18. The CDR3 loop spans 20 amino acids. The CDR3 nucleotides are TGTGCCAGCTCACCAAAAATTTCCGGGACTAGGAGAAGAGTCCAAGAGACCCAGTACTTC. It yields the protein CASSPKISGTRRRVQETQYF.

The chain carries TRBV7-2 and TRBJ1-1; the D gene is possibly TRBD1 (6 bases). CDR3 size: 16 residues. V lost 1 base to trimming and J lost 1 base, with 13 bases between them. Germline V lookup: CDR1 SGHTA, CDR2 FQGNSA. The CDR3 region has the DNA TGTGCCAGCAGCTTAGTAGAGGGCAGGGGGAACACTGAAGCTTTCTTT. Its translation is CASSLVEGRGNTEAFF.

V and J are TRBV30 and TRBJ2-2; tentative D call: TRBD1 (6 bases). Germline CDR1 and CDR2: GTSNPN and SVGIG (reference sequence). The ends were cut back, 7 bases at V and 2 bases at J, with 8 bases in the middle. This CDR3 is built from 12 residues. The CDR3 loop is CALGHNTGELFF. In nucleotides, the CDR3 is TGTGCCTTGGGACACAACACCGGGGAGCTGTTTTTT.

This chain links TRBV9 with TRBJ1-1; TRBD1 aligns across 7 bases. The CDR3 loop spans 14 amino acids. From germline, CDR1 is SGDLS and CDR2 YYNGEE. The junction had 6 bases not matched to a gene; V was cut back by 4 bases and J by 3 bases. The CDR3 nucleotides read TGTGCCAGCAGCCAGACAGGGAGTGACACTGAAGCTTTCTTT. Translation gives CASSQTGSDTEAFF. The complete variable domain, with remaining parts taken from reference TRBV9 and TRBJ1-1, reads DSGVTQTPKHLITATGQRVTLRCSPRSGDLSVYWYQQSLDQGLQFLIQYYNGEERAKGNILERFSAQQFPDLHSELNLSSLELGDSALYFCASSQTGSDTEAFFGQGTRLTVV.

The rearrangement uses TRBV28 and TRBJ1-1; D is perhaps TRBD1 (6 bases). V was cut by 1 base and J by 4 bases, with 19 bases left in between. The length of the CDR3 is 17 residues. Looked up from germline, CDR1 is MDHEN and CDR2 is SYDVKM. CDR3 nucleotide sequence: TGTGCCAGCAGTTTATACCCCCCTGCGGGGGCTGGCACTGAAGCTTTCTTT. Translating it yields CASSLYPPAGAGTEAFF.

The chain uses TRBV3-1 (or the pseudogene TRBV3-2) and TRBJ2-7; 9 nucleotides agree with TRBD2. Germline V gives CDR1 LGHDT, CDR2 YNNKEL (reference sequence). Germline trimming cut 1 base from V and 4 bases from J; bases unmatched to any gene: 8. This CDR3 has 16 amino acids. CDR3 sequence: CASSQVPAGGLYEQYF. DNA of the CDR3: TGTGCCAGCAGCCAAGTCCCAGCGGGGGGCTTATACGAGCAGTACTTC.

This clone was seen only once. V is TRBV4-1 and J is TRBJ2-5, with TRBD2 matching 7 bases. The CDR3 spans 15 residues. The germline gives CDR1 MGHRA, CDR2 YSYEKL. With 5 bases clipped from V and 5 bases from J, the junction kept 11 bases outside the gene matches. The CDR3 here is CASSTKGLGGETQYF. CDR3 nucleotides: TGCGCCAGCAGCACGAAAGGGCTGGGGGGGGAGACCCAGTACTTC.

The chain has TRBV29-1 and TRBJ2-5, with TRBD1 matching 7 bases. The ends lost 5 bases at V and 4 bases at J; junction bases unmatched: 1. This CDR3 spans 11 amino acids. Germline V gives CDR1 SQVTM, CDR2 ANQGSEA. The CDR3, as DNA: TGCAGCGTTAACAGGGGAGAGACCCAGTACTTC. Its translation: CSVNRGETQYF.

In DNA, the CDR3 is TGTGCCAGCAGTTACCCGACAGGGTACGGAAACACCATATATTTT. Translated, it gives CASSYPTGYGNTIYF. The genes are TRBV6-6 and TRBJ1-3, with TRBD1 identical over 7 bases. Looked up from germline, CDR1 is MNHNY and CDR2 is SVGAGI (reference sequence). The CDR3 spans 15 residues. Trimming removed 2 bases from V and 4 bases from J; junction bases left unmatched: 5.

The chain recombines TRBV6-4 with TRBJ1-1; D is unclear. Germline-derived CDR1 and CDR2 are MRHNA and SNTAGT. Trimming removed 6 bases at V and 1 base at J, with 9 bases between. This CDR3 has 13 residues. CDR3 nucleotide sequence: TGTGCCAGCAGCCTCAGTCCGAACACTGAAGCTTTCTTT. Translating it yields CASSLSPNTEAFF.

This chain links TRBV7-9 with TRBJ1-3, with 7 bases aligning to TRBD1. Germline V gene data show CDR1 as SEHNR and CDR2 as FQNEAQ (reference sequence). The CDR3 loop spans 19 amino acids. J lost 3 bases, V lost 4 bases, and 18 bases had no gene match. The CDR3 loop reads CASSSADRVRVSFGNTIYF. DNA for the CDR3: TGTGCCAGCAGCTCCGCTGACAGGGTTAGAGTAAGCTTTGGAAACACCATATATTTT.

This chain joins TRBV4-2 and TRBJ2-7; the D gene is possibly TRBD1 (7 bases). CDR1 is LGHNA, CDR2 YNFKEQ, per germline. V lost 4 bases, J lost 5 bases, and 24 bases lay in between. The CDR3 sequence is 17 residues long. This CDR3 is CASSPKGNQGGRDEQYF. In nucleotides, the CDR3 is TGTGCCAGCAGCCCGAAGGGGAACCAGGGGGGCAGGGACGAGCAGTACTTC.

The chain recombines TRBV5-1 with TRBJ2-1; 9 bases map to TRBD1. This CDR3 comprises 14 residues. The ends lost 4 bases at V and 8 bases at J; junction bases unmatched: 7. The V gene's germline CDR1 is SGHRS and CDR2 YFSETQ. Here the CDR3 reads CASSPGQGVDEQFF. DNA for the CDR3: TGCGCCAGCAGCCCGGGACAGGGTGTCGATGAGCAGTTCTTC.

The chain has TRBV4-2 and TRBJ2-7, with D perhaps TRBD2 (5 bases). This CDR3 region has 15 residues. Germline V lookup: CDR1 LGHNA, CDR2 YNFKEQ. The ends were cut back, 0 bases at V and 0 bases at J, with 9 bases in the middle. The CDR3 loop reads CASSQESDYSYEQYF. CDR3 nucleotide sequence: TGTGCCAGCAGCCAAGAAAGTGACTACTCCTACGAGCAGTACTTC.

The chain has TRBV5-1 and TRBJ1-5, with 8 bases identical to TRBD1. V lost 4 bases and J lost 3; bases outside the gene matches: 6. The CDR3 sequence is 15 residues long. Germline V gives CDR1 SGHRS, CDR2 YFSETQ. The CDR3 sequence: CASSQGTGVNQPQHF. CDR3 coding DNA: TGCGCCAGCAGCCAGGGGACAGGCGTCAATCAGCCCCAGCATTTT.

This chain joins TRBV27 and TRBJ2-7; D is possibly TRBD2 (7 bases). The CDR3 totals 14 residues. Per germline, CDR1 MNHEY and CDR2 SMNVEV (reference sequence). Trimming left V 5 bases short and J 7 bases short, with 18 bases between. The CDR3 DNA is TGTGCCAGCAGTCCTGGGAGGGGGGTTGAAGAGCAGTACTTC. Translated, it gives CASSPGRGVEEQYF.

This clone was counted once. This sequence joins TRBV3-1 (or the pseudogene TRBV3-2) and TRBJ2-6; 11 positions agree with TRBD1. With V trimmed by 8 bases and J by 4 bases, 7 bases remained unmatched. Germline V CDR1 and CDR2: LGHDT, YNNKEL (reference sequence). This CDR3 is 16 amino acids long. CDR3 residues: CASHGTGGSGANVLTF. The CDR3 nucleotides read TGTGCCAGCCACGGGACAGGGGGTTCCGGGGCCAACGTCCTGACTTTC.

The chain employs TRBV6-5 and TRBJ1-3, with TRBD1 matching over 10 bases. Germline CDR1 and CDR2: MNHEY and SVGAGI. The CDR3 covers 15 residues. Unmatched junction bases numbered 2, after V lost 6 bases and J lost 0 bases. Here the CDR3 reads CASSGQGGSGNTIYF. Here the CDR3 DNA reads TGTGCCAGCAGCGGACAGGGGGGCTCTGGAAACACCATATATTTT.